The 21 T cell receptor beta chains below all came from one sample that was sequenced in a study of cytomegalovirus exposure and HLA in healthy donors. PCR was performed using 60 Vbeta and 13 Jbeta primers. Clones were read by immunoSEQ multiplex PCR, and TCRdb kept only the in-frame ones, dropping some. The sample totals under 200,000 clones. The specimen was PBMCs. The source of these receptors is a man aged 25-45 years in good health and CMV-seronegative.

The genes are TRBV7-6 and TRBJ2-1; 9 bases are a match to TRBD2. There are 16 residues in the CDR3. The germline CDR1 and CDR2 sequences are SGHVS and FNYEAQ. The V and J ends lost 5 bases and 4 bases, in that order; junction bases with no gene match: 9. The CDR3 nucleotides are TGTGCCAGCAGCCGTCCTCAGCGGGGGGATTACAATGAGCAGTTCTTC. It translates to CASSRPQRGDYNEQFF.

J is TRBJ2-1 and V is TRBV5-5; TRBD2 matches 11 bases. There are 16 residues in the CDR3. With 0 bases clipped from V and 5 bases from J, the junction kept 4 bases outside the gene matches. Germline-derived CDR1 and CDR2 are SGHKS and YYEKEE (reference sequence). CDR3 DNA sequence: TGTGCCAGCAGCTTGGTTTTGGGACTAGCGGACAATGAGCAGTTCTTC. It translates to CASSLVLGLADNEQFF.

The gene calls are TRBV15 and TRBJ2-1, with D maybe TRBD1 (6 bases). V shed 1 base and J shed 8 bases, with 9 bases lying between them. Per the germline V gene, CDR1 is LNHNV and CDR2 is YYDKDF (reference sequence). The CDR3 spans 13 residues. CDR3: CATSRAKGDEQFF. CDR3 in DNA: TGTGCCACCAGCAGAGCCAAGGGGGATGAGCAGTTCTTC.

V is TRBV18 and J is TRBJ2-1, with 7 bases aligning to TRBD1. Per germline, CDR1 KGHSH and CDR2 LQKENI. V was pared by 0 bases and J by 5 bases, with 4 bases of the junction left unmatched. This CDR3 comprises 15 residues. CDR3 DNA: TGTGCCAGCTCACCACCAGGGGGCTCTGACAATGAGCAGTTCTTC. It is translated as CASSPPGGSDNEQFF.

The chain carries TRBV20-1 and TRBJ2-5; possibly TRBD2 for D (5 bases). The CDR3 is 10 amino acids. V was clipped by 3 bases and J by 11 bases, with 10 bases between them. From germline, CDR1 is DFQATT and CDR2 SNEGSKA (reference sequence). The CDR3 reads CSASWWEQYF. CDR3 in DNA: TGCAGTGCTAGCTGGTGGGAGCAGTACTTC.

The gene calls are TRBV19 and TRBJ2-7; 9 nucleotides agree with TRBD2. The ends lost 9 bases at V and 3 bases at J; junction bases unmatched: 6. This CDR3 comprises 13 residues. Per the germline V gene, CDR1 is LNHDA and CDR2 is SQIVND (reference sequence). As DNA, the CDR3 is TGTGCCAGCAGAGCGGGGGGAAACTACGAGCAGTACTTC. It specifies CASRAGGNYEQYF.

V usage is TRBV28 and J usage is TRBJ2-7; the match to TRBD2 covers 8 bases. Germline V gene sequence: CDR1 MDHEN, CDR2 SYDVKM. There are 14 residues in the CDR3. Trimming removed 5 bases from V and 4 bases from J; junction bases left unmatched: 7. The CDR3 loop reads CASSPTSGVYEQYF. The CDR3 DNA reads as TGTGCCAGCAGTCCAACTAGCGGAGTTTACGAGCAGTACTTC.

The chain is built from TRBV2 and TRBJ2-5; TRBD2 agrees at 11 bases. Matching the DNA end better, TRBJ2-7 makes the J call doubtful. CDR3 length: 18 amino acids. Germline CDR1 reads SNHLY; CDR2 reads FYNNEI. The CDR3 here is CASRPGTSGPSGAYEQYF. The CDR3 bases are TGTGCCAGCAGACCCGGGACTAGCGGACCGAGCGGGGCCTACGAGCAGTACTTC.

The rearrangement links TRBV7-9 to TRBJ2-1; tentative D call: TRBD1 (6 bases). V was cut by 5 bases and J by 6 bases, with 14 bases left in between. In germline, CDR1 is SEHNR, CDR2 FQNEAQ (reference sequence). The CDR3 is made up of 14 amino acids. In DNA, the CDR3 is TGTGCCAGCAGCCCGCAAATCAGGGGCAATGAGCAGTTCTTC. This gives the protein CASSPQIRGNEQFF.

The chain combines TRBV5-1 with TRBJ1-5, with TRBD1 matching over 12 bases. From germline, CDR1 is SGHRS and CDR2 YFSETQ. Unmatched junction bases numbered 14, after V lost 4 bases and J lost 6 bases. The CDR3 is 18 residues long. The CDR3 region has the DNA TGCGCCAGCAGCCCAGGGACAGGGGGCACCCTCGGGGCTCAGCCCCAGCATTTT. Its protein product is CASSPGTGGTLGAQPQHF.

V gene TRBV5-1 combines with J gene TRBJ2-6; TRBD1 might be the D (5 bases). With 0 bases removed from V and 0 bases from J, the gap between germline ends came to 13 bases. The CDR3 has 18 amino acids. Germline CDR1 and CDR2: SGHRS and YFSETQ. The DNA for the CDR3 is TGCGCCAGCAGCTTGGAGGGGTTAAGGAACTCTGGGGCCAACGTCCTGACTTTC. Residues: CASSLEGLRNSGANVLTF.

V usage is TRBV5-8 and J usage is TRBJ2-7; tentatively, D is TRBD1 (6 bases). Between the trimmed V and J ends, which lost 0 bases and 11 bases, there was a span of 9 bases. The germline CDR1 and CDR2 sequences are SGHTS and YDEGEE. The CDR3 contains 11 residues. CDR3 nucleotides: TGTGCCAGCAGCTTGGGTGGGGGCAAGTACTTC. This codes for CASSLGGGKYF. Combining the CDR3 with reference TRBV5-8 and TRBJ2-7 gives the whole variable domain EAGVTQSPTHLIKTRGQQATLRCSPISGHTSVYWYQQALGLGLQFLLWYDEGEERNRGNFPPRFSGRQFPNYSSELNVNALELEDSALYLCASSLGGGKYFGPGTRLTVT.

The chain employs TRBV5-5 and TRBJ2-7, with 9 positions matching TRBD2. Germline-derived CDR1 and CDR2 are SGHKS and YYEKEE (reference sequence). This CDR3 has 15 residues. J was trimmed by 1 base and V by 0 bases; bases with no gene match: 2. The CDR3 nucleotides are TGTGCCAGCAGCTTGGGACTAGCGGATTCCTACGAGCAGTACTTC. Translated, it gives CASSLGLADSYEQYF.

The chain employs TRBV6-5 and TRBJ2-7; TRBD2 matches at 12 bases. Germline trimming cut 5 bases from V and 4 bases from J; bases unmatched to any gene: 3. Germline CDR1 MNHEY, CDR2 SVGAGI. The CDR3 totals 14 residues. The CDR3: CASSRTSGIYEQYF. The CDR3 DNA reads TGTGCCAGCAGTCGGACTAGCGGGATTTACGAGCAGTACTTC.

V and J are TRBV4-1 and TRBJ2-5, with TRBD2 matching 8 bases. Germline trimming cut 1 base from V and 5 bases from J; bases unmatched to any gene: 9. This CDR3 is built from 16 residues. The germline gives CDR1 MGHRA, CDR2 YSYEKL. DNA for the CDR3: TGCGCCAGCAGCCAAGTCAGCGGGGGTGCCATGGAGACCCAGTACTTC. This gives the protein CASSQVSGGAMETQYF.

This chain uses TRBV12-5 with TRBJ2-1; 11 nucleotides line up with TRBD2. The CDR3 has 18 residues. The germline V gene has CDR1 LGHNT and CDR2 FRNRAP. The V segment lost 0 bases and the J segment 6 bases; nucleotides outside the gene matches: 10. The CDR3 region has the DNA TGTGCTAGTGGTTTGGTAGGAATCCTAGCGGGGGGACCCAATGAGCAGTTCTTC. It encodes CASGLVGILAGGPNEQFF. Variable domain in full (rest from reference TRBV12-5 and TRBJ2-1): DARVTQTPRHKVTEMGQEVTMRCQPILGHNTVFWYRQTMMQGLELLAYFRNRAPLDDSGMPKDRFSAEMPDATLATLKIQPSEPRDSAVYFCASGLVGILAGGPNEQFFGPGTRLTVL.

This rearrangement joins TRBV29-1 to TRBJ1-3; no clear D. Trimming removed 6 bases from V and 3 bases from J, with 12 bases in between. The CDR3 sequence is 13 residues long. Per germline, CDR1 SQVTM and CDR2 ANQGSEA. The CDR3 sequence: CSVLLNFGNTIYF. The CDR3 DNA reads TGCAGCGTCCTACTCAATTTTGGAAACACCATATATTTT. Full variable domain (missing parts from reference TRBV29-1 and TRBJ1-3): SAVISQKPSRDICQRGTSLTIQCQVDSQVTMMFWYRQQPGQSLTLIATANQGSEATYESGFVIDKFPISRPNLTFSTLTVSNMSPEDSSIYLCSVLLNFGNTIYFGEGSWLTVV.

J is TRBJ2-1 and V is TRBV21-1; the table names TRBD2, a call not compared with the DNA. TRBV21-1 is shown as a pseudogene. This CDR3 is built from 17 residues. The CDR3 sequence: CASSLRMPGGLSNEQFF. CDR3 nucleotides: TGTGCCAGCAGCTTAAGGATGCCGGGGGGTTTGTCTAATGAGCAGTTCTTC.

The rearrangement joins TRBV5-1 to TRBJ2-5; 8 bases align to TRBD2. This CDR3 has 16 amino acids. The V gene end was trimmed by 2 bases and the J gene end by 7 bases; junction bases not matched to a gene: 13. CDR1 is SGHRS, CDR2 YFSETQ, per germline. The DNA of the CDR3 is TGCGCCAGCAGCTTCGGTACTAGCGGTACGGGAGGGACCCAGTACTTC. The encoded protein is CASSFGTSGTGGTQYF.

This chain's CDR3 is CSVDGLRQGMNTEAFF. DNA for the CDR3: TGCAGCGTCGACGGGCTTAGACAGGGCATGAACACTGAAGCTTTCTTT. The chain combines TRBV29-1 with TRBJ1-1; TRBD1 matches at 7 bases. CDR3 length: 16 amino acids. V was clipped by 6 bases and J by 0 bases; unmatched bases: 13. Germline-derived CDR1 and CDR2 are SQVTM and ANQGSEA.

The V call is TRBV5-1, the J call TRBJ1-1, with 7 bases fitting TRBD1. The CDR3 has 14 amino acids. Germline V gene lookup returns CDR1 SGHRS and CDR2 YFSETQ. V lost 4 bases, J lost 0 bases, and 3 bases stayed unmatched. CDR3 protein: CASSPGQMNTEAFF. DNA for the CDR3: TGCGCCAGCAGCCCGGGACAGATGAACACTGAAGCTTTCTTT. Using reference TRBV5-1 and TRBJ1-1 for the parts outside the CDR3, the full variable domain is KAGVTQTPRYLIKTRGQQVTLSCSPISGHRSVSWYQQTPGQGLQFLFEYFSETQRNKGNFPGRFSGRQFSNSRSEMNVSTLELGDSALYLCASSPGQMNTEAFFGQGTRLTVV.